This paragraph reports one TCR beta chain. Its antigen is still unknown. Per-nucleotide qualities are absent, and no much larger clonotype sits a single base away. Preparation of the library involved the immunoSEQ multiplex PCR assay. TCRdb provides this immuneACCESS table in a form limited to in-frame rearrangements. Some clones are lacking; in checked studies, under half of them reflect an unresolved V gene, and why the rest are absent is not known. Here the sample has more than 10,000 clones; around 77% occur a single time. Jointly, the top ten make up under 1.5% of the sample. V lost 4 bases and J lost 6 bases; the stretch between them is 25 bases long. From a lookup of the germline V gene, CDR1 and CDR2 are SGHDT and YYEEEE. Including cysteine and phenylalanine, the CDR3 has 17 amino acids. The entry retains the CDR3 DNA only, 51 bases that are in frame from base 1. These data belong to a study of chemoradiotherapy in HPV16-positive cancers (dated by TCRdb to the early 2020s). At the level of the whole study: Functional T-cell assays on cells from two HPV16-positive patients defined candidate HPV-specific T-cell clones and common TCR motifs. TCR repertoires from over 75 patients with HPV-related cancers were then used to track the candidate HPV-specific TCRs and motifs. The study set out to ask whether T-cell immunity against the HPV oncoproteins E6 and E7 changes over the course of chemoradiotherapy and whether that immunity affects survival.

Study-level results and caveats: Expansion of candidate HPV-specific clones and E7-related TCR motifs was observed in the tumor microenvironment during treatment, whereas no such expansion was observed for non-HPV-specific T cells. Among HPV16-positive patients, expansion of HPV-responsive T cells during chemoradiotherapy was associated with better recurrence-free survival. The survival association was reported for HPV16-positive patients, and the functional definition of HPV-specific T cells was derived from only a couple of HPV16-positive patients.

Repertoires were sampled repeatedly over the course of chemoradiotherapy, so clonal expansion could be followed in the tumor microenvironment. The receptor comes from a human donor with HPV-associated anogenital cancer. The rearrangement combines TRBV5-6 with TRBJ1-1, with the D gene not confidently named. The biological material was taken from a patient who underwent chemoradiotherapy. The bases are TGTGCCAGCAGCCTGCTTAAGGCGGGATCCGTCGTGGCTGAAGCTTTCTTT. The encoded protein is CASSLLKAGSVVAEAFF.